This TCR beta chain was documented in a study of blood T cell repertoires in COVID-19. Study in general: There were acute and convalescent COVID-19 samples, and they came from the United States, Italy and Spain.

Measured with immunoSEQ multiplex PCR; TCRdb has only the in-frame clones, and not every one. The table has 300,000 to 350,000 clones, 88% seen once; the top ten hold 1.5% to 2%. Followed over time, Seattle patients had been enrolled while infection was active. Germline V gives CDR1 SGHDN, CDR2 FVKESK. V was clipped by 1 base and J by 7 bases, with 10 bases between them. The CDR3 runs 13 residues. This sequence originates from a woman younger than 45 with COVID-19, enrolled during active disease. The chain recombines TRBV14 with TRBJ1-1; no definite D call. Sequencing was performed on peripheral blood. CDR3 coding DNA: TGTGCCAGCAGCCAAGGGATTTCGGGTGAAGCTTTCTTT. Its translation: CASSQGISGEAFF. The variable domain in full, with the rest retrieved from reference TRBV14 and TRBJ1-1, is EAGVTQFPSHSVIEKGQTVTLRCDPISGHDNLYWYRRVMGKEIKFLLHFVKESKQDESGMPNNRFLAERTGGTYSTLKVQPAELEDSGVYFCASSQGISGEAFFGQGTRLTVV.